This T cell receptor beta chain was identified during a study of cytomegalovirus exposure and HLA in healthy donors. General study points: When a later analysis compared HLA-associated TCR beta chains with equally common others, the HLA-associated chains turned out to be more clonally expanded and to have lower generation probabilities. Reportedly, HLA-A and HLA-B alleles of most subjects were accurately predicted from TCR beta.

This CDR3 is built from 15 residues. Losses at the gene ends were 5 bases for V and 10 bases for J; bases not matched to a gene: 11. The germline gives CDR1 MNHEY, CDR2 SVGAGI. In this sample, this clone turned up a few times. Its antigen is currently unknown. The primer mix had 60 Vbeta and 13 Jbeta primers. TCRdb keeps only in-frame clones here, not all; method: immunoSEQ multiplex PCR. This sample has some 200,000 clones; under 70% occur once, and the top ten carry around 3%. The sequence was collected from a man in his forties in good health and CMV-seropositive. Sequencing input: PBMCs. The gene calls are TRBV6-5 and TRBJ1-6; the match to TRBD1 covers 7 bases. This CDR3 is CASSPNRQGRSPLHF. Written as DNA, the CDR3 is TGTGCCAGCAGTCCAAACCGACAGGGACGCTCACCCCTCCACTTT.